This passage covers 32 T cell receptor beta chains from one sample sequenced in a study of identical twins. MiXCR, applied by TCRdb to the 5' RACE reads, yields one record per CDR3 protein. The sample lists some 690,000 distinct CDR3 sequences; about 20% were seen once. This sample also appeared in a second study, on T cells expressing NK-cell markers.

The sample was PBMCs. All receptors derive from a woman between 18 and 29 years old in good health.

This clonotype was detected a few times. The chain employs TRBV7-2 and TRBJ2-1, with D tentatively TRBD1 (6 bases). This CDR3 is 16 amino acids long. Germline V gene data show CDR1 as SGHTA and CDR2 as FQGNSA. Deletions cut 5 bases from V and 0 bases from J, with 14 bases between. CDR3 region: CASSPRQASSYNEQFF. CDR3 in DNA: TGTGCCAGCAGCCCCAGACAGGCAAGCTCCTACAATGAGCAGTTCTTC.

This clonotype was seen once. The J gene is TRBJ2-7, the V gene TRBV6-2 or TRBV6-3; D gene ambiguous. This CDR3 comprises 12 residues. Trimming took 5 bases from V and 3 from J, leaving 8 bases between them. CDR1 and CDR2 from the germline V gene are MNHEY and SVGEGT. As DNA, the CDR3 is TGTGCCAGCAGTGACAATCTCTACGAGCAGTACTTC. Protein sequence: CASSDNLYEQYF.

This clonotype was counted a few times. The chain has TRBV20-1 and TRBJ1-4; the D gene is possibly TRBD1 (6 bases). With 0 bases removed from V and 8 bases from J, the gap between germline ends came to 10 bases. Germline loops: CDR1 DFQATT, CDR2 SNEGSKA (reference sequence). This CDR3 is built from 13 residues. CDR3 sequence reads: CSAREGAAEKLFF. The DNA for the CDR3 is TGCAGTGCTAGAGAGGGGGCGGCAGAAAAACTGTTTTTT.

Ten or more counts support this clonotype. The chain links TRBV6-1 to TRBJ2-1; 10 nucleotides align to TRBD2. Germline CDR1 MNHNS, CDR2 SASEGT. CDR3 length equals 15 residues. Germline trimming cut 6 bases from V and 3 bases from J; bases unmatched to any gene: 5. The CDR3 sequence is CASSRTSGIYNEQFF. As DNA, the CDR3 is TGTGCCAGCAGCCGCACTAGCGGGATCTACAATGAGCAGTTCTTC.

This clonotype was found once. The chain couples TRBV10-2 to TRBJ2-2; the D is unclear. V lost 2 bases and J lost 8, with 9 bases in between. Germline V lookup: CDR1 WSHSY, CDR2 SAAADI. This CDR3 has 13 residues. For the CDR3, the DNA is TGCGCCAGCAGTGAGCCGAGTGAAGGGGAGCTGTTTTTT. Translated: CASSEPSEGELFF.

There are a few counts of this clonotype. The rearrangement uses TRBV4-3 and TRBJ2-7, with TRBD1 as a possible D gene (5 bases). Trimming removed 4 bases from V and 6 bases from J, with 19 bases in between. The CDR3 extends over 15 amino acids. CDR1 and CDR2 (germline): LGHNA, YSLEER. CDR3 residues: CASSLTPQGNFEQYF. In DNA, the CDR3 is TGCGCCAGCAGCCTAACCCCGCAGGGTAACTTCGAGCAGTACTTC.

This clonotype was observed a few times. The chain employs TRBV5-1 and TRBJ2-1; possible D gene TRBD1, 5 bases. This CDR3 region has 14 residues. The germline gives CDR1 SGHRS, CDR2 YFSETQ. Trimming shortened V by 1 base and J by 5 bases, and 10 bases separated the two germline ends. The CDR3 DNA sequence: TGCGCCAGCAGCTTGTTGCAGGGCCACAATGAGCAGTTCTTC. This sequence encodes CASSLLQGHNEQFF.

J is TRBJ2-1 and V is TRBV12-3 or TRBV12-4, with D unclear. The length of the CDR3 is 14 residues. Trimming left V 6 bases short and J 5 bases short, with 14 bases between. CDR3 DNA sequence: TGTGCCAGCAGCCCAACCAACCGAAACAATGAGCAGTTCTTC. It specifies CASSPTNRNNEQFF.

This clonotype was observed at least ten times. CDR3 sequence: CSGGESKNIQYF. The CDR3, as DNA: TGCAGCGGCGGGGAATCCAAAAACATTCAGTACTTC. The J gene is TRBJ2-4, the V gene TRBV29-1; a possible D gene is TRBD2 (6 bases). Trimming shortened V by 7 bases and J by 2 bases, and 9 bases separated the two germline ends. Germline CDR1 reads SQVTM; CDR2 reads ANQGSEA. The CDR3 extends over 12 amino acids.

Regarding this clonotype: Sequence at one end of the junction differs from germline and may be a read error. The CDR3 is CASRKISDEQYF. CDR3 bases: TGCGCCAGCAGAAAGATCTCCGACGAGCAGTACTTC. The chain has TRBV5-1 and TRBJ2-7; D gene unclear. Germline V gene sequence: CDR1 SGHRS, CDR2 YFSETQ. There are 12 residues in the CDR3.

This clonotype has only a few counts. The chain combines TRBV7-6 with TRBJ1-1, with a weak D call TRBD1 (5 bases). Germline V CDR1 and CDR2: SGHVS, FNYEAQ. The ends were cut back, 4 bases at V and 5 bases at J, with 17 bases in the middle. The CDR3 spans 15 residues. The CDR3 nucleotides read TGTGCCAGCAGCTCATTCGACAGCGGAGGGACTGAAGCTTTCTTT. Protein: CASSSFDSGGTEAFF.

The sample holds a few counts of this clonotype. This rearrangement joins TRBV7-9 to TRBJ2-5; possibly TRBD2 for D (6 bases). Germline CDR1 reads SEHNR; CDR2 reads FQNEAQ (reference sequence). This CDR3 has 11 residues. V was clipped by 11 bases and J by 5 bases, with 12 bases between them. The CDR3 DNA follows: TGTGCCTACCCCGGAGGGGAGACCCAGTACTTC. It specifies CAYPGGETQYF.

The rearrangement joins TRBV7-2 to TRBJ2-5, with D perhaps matching TRBD1 (5 bases). Germline lookup yields CDR1 SGHTA and CDR2 FQGNSA. The CDR3 sequence is 14 residues long. V lost 1 base, J lost 2 bases, and 8 bases lay in between. DNA of the CDR3: TGTGCCAGCAGCTTAGACAGGCAGCAAGAGACCCAGTACTTC. The encoded protein is CASSLDRQQETQYF.

The genes are TRBV5-1 and TRBJ2-3; perhaps TRBD2 as D (6 bases). CDR3 length equals 12 residues. The ends were cut back, 0 bases at V and 9 bases at J, with 8 bases in the middle. Germline values: CDR1 SGHRS, CDR2 YFSETQ. CDR3 bases: TGCGCCAGCAGCTTGGCGGAGGGGACGCAGTATTTT. It is translated as CASSLAEGTQYF. The full variable domain, rest sourced from reference TRBV5-1 and TRBJ2-3, is KAGVTQTPRYLIKTRGQQVTLSCSPISGHRSVSWYQQTPGQGLQFLFEYFSETQRNKGNFPGRFSGRQFSNSRSEMNVSTLELGDSALYLCASSLAEGTQYFGPGTRLTVL.

In its sample, this clonotype was seen once. This sequence joins TRBV2 and TRBJ2-1, with 10 bases matching TRBD2. V gave up 7 bases and J gave up 7 bases; unmatched junction bases: 13. CDR1 is SNHLY, CDR2 FYNNEI, per germline. This CDR3 has 16 residues. The CDR3 DNA reads TGTGCCAGCAAGGCGGGTCTAGCGGGAGTTAATAATGAGCAGTTCTTC. This sequence encodes CASKAGLAGVNNEQFF.

The chain recombines TRBV5-8 with TRBJ2-1, with D perhaps matching TRBD1 (6 bases). CDR1 SGHTS and CDR2 YDEGEE come from the germline V gene. The CDR3 covers 14 residues. V was trimmed by 4 bases and J by 8 bases, leaving 16 bases between them. CDR3 in DNA: TGTGCCAGCAGCCCAAGGCAGGGGTGGGATGAGCAGTTCTTC. This gives the protein CASSPRQGWDEQFF.

The gene calls are TRBV6-5 and TRBJ2-3; 10 nucleotides agree with TRBD2. After removal of 0 bases from V and 6 bases from J, the junction contained 3 bases not matched to a gene. Germline V gene data show CDR1 as MNHEY and CDR2 as SVGAGI. The CDR3 length is 15 residues. As DNA, the CDR3 is TGTGCCAGCAGTTACTCGGCTAGCGGGAGTGATACGCAGTATTTT. Protein: CASSYSASGSDTQYF.

CDR3 protein: CASSPIPLARNFNNEQFF. For the CDR3, the DNA is TGTGCCAGCAGCCCGATCCCACTAGCCCGCAACTTTAACAATGAGCAGTTCTTC. This chain uses TRBV6-1 with TRBJ2-1; D possibly corresponds to TRBD2 (6 bases). Germline V gives CDR1 MNHNS, CDR2 SASEGT. This CDR3 comprises 18 residues. V was cut by 6 bases and J by 5 bases, with 26 bases left in between.

A few counts support this clonotype. Written as DNA, the CDR3 is TGTGCCAGCAGTTTAAGTAGGGGACTAGCGGGAGCAAAGTATCTGAAGCAGTTCTTC. Amino acid sequence: CASSLSRGLAGAKYLKQFF. The V call is TRBV9, the J call TRBJ2-1, with 14 nucleotides matching TRBD2. The germline V gene has CDR1 SGDLS and CDR2 YYNGEE. J lost 11 bases, V lost 5 bases, and 21 bases had no gene match. This CDR3 contains 19 residues.

This clonotype was found a few times. The V and J genes are TRBV25-1 and TRBJ2-1; no definite D call. This CDR3 comprises 14 residues. The ends were cut back, 3 bases at V and 2 bases at J, with 8 bases in the middle. CDR1 and CDR2 from the germline V gene are MGHDK and SYGVNS. In DNA, the CDR3 is TGTGCCAGCAGTGAGTGGACCACCTACAATGAGCAGTTCTTC. The encoded protein is CASSEWTTYNEQFF. The whole variable domain, remainder taken from reference TRBV25-1 and TRBJ2-1, is EADIYQTPRYLVIGTGKKITLECSQTMGHDKMYWYQQDPGMELHLIHYSYGVNSTEKGDLSSESTVSRIRTEHFPLTLESARPSHTSQYLCASSEWTTYNEQFFGPGTRLTVL.

The genes are TRBV18 and TRBJ2-3; TRBD2 agrees at 7 bases. The CDR3 is made up of 16 amino acids. The germline V gene has CDR1 KGHSH and CDR2 LQKENI. The V and J ends lost 5 bases and 4 bases, in that order; junction bases with no gene match: 12. CDR3: CASSDRRGGGADTQYF. For the CDR3, the DNA is TGTGCCAGCTCAGATCGACGGGGCGGGGGAGCAGATACGCAGTATTTT.

This chain uses TRBV15 with TRBJ2-7; possible D gene TRBD1, 6 bases. The CDR3 consists of 12 residues. V shed 5 bases and J shed 3 bases, with 8 bases lying between them. Germline V gives CDR1 LNHNV, CDR2 YYDKDF (reference sequence). The CDR3 loop reads CATSLRGYEQYF. CDR3 sequence (DNA): TGTGCCACCAGCCTCAGGGGCTACGAGCAGTACTTC.

The genes are TRBV29-1 and TRBJ2-3; no definite D call. The V gene lost 4 bases and the J gene lost 1 base, with 6 bases spanning the gap. The germline V gene has CDR1 SQVTM and CDR2 ANQGSEA. The CDR3 consists of 12 residues. The CDR3 nucleotides are TGCAGCGTTGTGTTTGGCACAGATACGCAGTATTTT. Encoded protein: CSVVFGTDTQYF.

Many counts were recorded for this clonotype. The chain employs TRBV10-3 and TRBJ2-1; TRBD2 matches at 10 bases. From germline, CDR1 is ENHRY and CDR2 SYGVKD. The CDR3 sequence is 15 residues long. Unmatched junction bases numbered 8, after V lost 5 bases and J lost 7 bases. The CDR3 DNA is TGTGCCATCAGTCTCCCTAGCGGGGGCAAGAATGAGCAGTTCTTC. The encoded protein is CAISLPSGGKNEQFF.

V gene TRBV7-9 combines with J gene TRBJ2-1; TRBD1 aligns across 7 bases. This CDR3 is 15 amino acids long. The V gene's germline CDR1 is SEHNR and CDR2 FQNEAQ (reference sequence). J was trimmed by 7 bases and V by 4 bases; bases with no gene match: 10. Written as DNA, the CDR3 is TGTGCCAGCAGCTCCGGGACAGTTCCTACGAATGAGCAGTTCTTC. This codes for CASSSGTVPTNEQFF. The full variable domain, completed using reference TRBV7-9 and TRBJ2-1, is DTGVSQNPRHKITKRGQNVTFRCDPISEHNRLYWYRQTLGQGPEFLTYFQNEAQLEKSRLLSDRFSAERPKGSFSTLEIQRTEQGDSAMYLCASSSGTVPTNEQFFGPGTRLTVL.

The gene calls are TRBV20-1 and TRBJ2-7; 11 bases fit TRBD2. In germline, CDR1 is DFQATT, CDR2 SNEGSKA (reference sequence). V dropped 3 bases and J dropped 5; count of bases not matched to a gene: 6. This CDR3 comprises 14 residues. Here the CDR3 DNA reads TGCAGTGCTAGCCCGGGACTAGCGGTTAACGAGCAGTACTTC. The encoded protein is CSASPGLAVNEQYF.

This rearrangement joins TRBV7-2 to TRBJ2-3; D call uncertain. The germline V gene encodes CDR1 SGHTA and CDR2 FQGNSA. This CDR3 spans 13 amino acids. V lost 5 bases to trimming and J lost 2 bases, with 8 bases between them. CDR3 loop: CASSHRATDTQYF. CDR3 DNA: TGTGCCAGCAGCCACAGAGCCACAGATACGCAGTATTTT.

The CDR3 nucleotides are TGTGCCAGCTCACGGGACTCTGTAAACACCGGGGAGCTGTTTTTT. Protein product: CASSRDSVNTGELFF. J is TRBJ2-2 and V is TRBV18; D possibly corresponds to TRBD2 (6 bases). The CDR3 is made up of 15 amino acids. With 4 bases removed from V and 2 bases from J, the gap between germline ends came to 11 bases. Germline V CDR1 and CDR2: KGHSH, LQKENI.

This clonotype was recorded a few times. This CDR3 reads CSALDPFGQFF. The CDR3, as DNA: TGCAGTGCCCTCGACCCCTTCGGGCAGTTCTTC. This chain uses TRBV20-1 with TRBJ2-1; D gene uncertain. V lost 6 bases to trimming and J lost 12 bases, with 15 bases between them. This CDR3 region has 11 residues. In germline, CDR1 is DFQATT, CDR2 SNEGSKA (reference sequence).

This clonotype was detected only a few times. The J gene is TRBJ2-7, the V gene TRBV6-2 or TRBV6-3, with D unresolved. CDR3 size: 12 residues. Trimming took 5 bases from V and 6 from J, leaving 11 bases between them. CDR1 and CDR2 (germline): MNHEY, SVGEGT. CDR3 sequence reads: CASSPSRAEQYF. CDR3 nucleotide sequence: TGTGCCAGCAGTCCCTCTCGGGCCGAGCAGTACTTC.

The rearrangement links TRBV20-1 to TRBJ2-5; D remains unclear. The CDR3 has 11 amino acids. CDR1 is DFQATT, CDR2 SNEGSKA, per germline (reference sequence). Trimming removed 7 bases at V and 2 bases at J, with 8 bases between. The CDR3 DNA follows: TGCAGTGTGGATGGACAAGAGACCCAGTACTTC. Translated, it gives CSVDGQETQYF.

The V call is TRBV6-5, the J call TRBJ2-7, with D possibly TRBD2 on 6 matching bases. CDR1 MNHEY and CDR2 SVGAGI come from the germline V gene. The CDR3 contains 17 residues. V lost 0 bases, J lost 1 base, and 16 bases lay in between. The CDR3 DNA sequence: TGTGCCAGCAGTTACTCGTTCCGGCTGGCGGGATCCTACGAGCAGTACTTC. It specifies CASSYSFRLAGSYEQYF.